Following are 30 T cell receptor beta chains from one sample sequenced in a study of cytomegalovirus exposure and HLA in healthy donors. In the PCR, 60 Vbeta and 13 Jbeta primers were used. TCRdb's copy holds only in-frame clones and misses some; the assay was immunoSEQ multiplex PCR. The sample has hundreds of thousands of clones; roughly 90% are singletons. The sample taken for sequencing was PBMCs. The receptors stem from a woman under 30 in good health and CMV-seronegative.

The CDR3 reads CATSRTNEQFF. The CDR3 nucleotides read TGTGCCACCAGCAGAACAAATGAGCAGTTCTTC. This rearrangement joins TRBV15 to TRBJ2-1; D is unresolved. CDR3 length: 11 residues. Germline CDR1 reads LNHNV; CDR2 reads YYDKDF (reference sequence). The ends were cut back, 2 bases at V and 7 bases at J, with 3 bases in the middle.

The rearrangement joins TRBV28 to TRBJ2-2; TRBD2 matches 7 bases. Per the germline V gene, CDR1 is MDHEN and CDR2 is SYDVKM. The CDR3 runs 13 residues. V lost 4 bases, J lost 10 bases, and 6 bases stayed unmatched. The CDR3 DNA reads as TGTGCCAGCAGTTGGGGCGCGGGGGAGGAGCTGTTTTTT. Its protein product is CASSWGAGEELFF.

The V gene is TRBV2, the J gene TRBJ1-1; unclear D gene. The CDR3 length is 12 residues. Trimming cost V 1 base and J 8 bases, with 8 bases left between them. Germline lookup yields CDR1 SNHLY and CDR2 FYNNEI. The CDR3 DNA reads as TGTGCCAGCAGTGAAGGGCTTCGAGAAGCTTTCTTT. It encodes CASSEGLREAFF.

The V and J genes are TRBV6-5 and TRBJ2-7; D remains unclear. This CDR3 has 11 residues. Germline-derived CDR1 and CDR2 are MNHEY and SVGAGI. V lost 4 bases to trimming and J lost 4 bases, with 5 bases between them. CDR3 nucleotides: TGTGCCAGCAGTTTCAATTACGAGCAGTACTTC. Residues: CASSFNYEQYF.

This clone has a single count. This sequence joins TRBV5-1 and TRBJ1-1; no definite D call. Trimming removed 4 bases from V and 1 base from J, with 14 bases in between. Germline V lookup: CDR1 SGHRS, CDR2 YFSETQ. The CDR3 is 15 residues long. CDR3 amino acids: CASSARGGRNTEAFF. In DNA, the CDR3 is TGCGCCAGCAGCGCCCGGGGAGGTCGGAACACTGAAGCTTTCTTT.

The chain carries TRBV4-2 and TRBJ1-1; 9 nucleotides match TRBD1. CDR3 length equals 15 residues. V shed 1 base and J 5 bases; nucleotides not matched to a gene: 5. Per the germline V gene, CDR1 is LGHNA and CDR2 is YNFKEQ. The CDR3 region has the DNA TGTGCCAGCAGCCAAGCGGGACAGGGACGTACTGAAGCTTTCTTT. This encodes CASSQAGQGRTEAFF.

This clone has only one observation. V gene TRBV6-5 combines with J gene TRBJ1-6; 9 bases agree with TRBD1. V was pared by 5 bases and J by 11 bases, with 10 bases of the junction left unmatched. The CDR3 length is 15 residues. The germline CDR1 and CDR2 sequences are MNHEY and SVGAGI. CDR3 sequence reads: CASSPGGGQGTPLHF. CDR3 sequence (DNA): TGTGCCAGCAGTCCAGGGGGGGGACAGGGAACACCCCTCCACTTT.

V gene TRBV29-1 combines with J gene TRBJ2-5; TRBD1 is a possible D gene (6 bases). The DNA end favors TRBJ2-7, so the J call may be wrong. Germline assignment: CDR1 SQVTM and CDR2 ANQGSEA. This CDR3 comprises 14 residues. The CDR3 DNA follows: TGCAGCGTAGGGACACGCCTTAATCCCTACGAGCAGTACTTC. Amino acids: CSVGTRLNPYEQYF.

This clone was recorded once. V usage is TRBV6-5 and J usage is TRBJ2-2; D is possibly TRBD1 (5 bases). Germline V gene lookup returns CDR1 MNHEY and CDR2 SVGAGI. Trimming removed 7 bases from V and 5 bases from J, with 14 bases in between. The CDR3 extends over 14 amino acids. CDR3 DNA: TGTGCCAGCACCGAAACGCCAGGGACCGGGGAGCTGTTTTTT. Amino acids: CASTETPGTGELFF.

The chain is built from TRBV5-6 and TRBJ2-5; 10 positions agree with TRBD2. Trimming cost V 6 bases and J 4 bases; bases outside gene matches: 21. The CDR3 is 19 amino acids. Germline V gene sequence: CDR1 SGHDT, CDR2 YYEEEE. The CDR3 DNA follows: TGTGCCAGCATTCTGAAGGGGCTAGCGGGGGACATCGGAGGAGAGACCCAGTACTTC. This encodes CASILKGLAGDIGGETQYF.

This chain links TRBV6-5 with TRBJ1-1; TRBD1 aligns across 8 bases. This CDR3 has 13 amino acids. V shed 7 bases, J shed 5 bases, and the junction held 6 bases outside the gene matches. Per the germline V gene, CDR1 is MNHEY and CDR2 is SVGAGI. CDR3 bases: TGTGCCAGCATGCCGACAGGGGTAACTGAAGCTTTCTTT. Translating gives CASMPTGVTEAFF.

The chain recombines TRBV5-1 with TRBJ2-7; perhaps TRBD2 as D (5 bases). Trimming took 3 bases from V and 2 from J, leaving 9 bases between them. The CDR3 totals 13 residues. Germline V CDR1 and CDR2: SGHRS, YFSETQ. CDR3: CASSSHGAYEQYF. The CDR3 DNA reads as TGCGCCAGCAGCTCCCACGGGGCCTACGAGCAGTACTTC.

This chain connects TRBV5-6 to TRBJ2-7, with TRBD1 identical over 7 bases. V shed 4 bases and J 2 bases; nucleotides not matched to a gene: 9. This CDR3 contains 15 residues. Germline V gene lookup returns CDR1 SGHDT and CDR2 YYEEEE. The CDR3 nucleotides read TGTGCCAGCAGCCTGACACGACAGGGCCCCTACGAGCAGTACTTC. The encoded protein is CASSLTRQGPYEQYF.

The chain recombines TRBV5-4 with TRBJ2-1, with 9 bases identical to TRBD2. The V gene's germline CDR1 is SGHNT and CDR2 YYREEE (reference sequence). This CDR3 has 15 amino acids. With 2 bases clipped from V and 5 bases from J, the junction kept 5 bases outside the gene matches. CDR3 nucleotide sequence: TGTGCCAGCAGCTTAGGACTAGCGTCGAACAATGAGCAGTTCTTC. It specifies CASSLGLASNNEQFF. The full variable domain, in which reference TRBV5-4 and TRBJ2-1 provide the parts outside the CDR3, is ETGVTQSPTHLIKTRGQQVTLRCSSQSGHNTVSWYQQALGQGPQFIFQYYREEENGRGNFPPRFSGLQFPNYSSELNVNALELDDSALYLCASSLGLASNNEQFFGPGTRLTVL.

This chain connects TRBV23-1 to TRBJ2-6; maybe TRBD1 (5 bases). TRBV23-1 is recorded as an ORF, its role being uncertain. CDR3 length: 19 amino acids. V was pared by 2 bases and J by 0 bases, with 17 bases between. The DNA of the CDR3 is TGCGCCAGCAGTCAACTTACGTGGACACTACACTCTGGGGCCAACGTCCTGACTTTC. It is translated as CASSQLTWTLHSGANVLTF.

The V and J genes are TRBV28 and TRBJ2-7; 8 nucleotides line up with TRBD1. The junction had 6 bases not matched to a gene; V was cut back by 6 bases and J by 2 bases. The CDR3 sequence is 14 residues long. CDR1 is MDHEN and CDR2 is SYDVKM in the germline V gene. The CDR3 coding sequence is TGTGCCAGCAGCCCAGGACAGGGTCCCTACGAGCAGTACTTC. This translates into CASSPGQGPYEQYF.

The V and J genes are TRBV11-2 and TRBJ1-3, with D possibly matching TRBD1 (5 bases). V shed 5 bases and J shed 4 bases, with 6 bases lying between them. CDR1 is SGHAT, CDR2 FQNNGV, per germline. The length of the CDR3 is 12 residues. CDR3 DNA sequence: TGTGCCAGCAGCCGACAGGGAAACACCATATATTTT. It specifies CASSRQGNTIYF.

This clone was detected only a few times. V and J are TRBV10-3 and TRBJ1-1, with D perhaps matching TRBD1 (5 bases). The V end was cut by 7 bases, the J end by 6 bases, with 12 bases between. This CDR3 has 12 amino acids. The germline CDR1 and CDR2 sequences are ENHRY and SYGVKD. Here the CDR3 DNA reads TGTGCCATCAACCCCGGGGGGTCTGAAGCTTTCTTT. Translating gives CAINPGGSEAFF.

CDR3 protein: CASRSPREGIQYF. CDR3 DNA sequence: TGTGCCAGCAGATCCCCCAGGGAGGGCATTCAGTACTTC. The chain joins TRBV5-4 to TRBJ2-4, with 7 bases fitting TRBD2. After removal of 5 bases from V and 9 bases from J, the junction contained 8 bases not matched to a gene. The CDR3 spans 13 residues. Looked up from germline, CDR1 is SGHNT and CDR2 is YYREEE (reference sequence). Combining the CDR3 with reference TRBV5-4 and TRBJ2-4 gives the whole variable domain ETGVTQSPTHLIKTRGQQVTLRCSSQSGHNTVSWYQQALGQGPQFIFQYYREEENGRGNFPPRFSGLQFPNYSSELNVNALELDDSALYLCASRSPREGIQYFGAGTRLSVL.

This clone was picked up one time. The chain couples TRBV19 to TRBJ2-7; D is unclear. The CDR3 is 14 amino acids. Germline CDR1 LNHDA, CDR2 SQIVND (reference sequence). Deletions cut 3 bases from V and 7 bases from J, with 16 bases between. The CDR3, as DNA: TGTGCCAGTAGTATCCAGTCCTCTTCGACTGAGCAGTACTTC. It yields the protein CASSIQSSSTEQYF.

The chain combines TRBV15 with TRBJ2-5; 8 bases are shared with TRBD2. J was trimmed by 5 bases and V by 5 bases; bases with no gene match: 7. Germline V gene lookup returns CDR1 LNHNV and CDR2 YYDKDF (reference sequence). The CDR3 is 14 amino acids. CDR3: CATSVRGAVETQYF. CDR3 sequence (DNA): TGTGCCACCAGCGTGCGGGGGGCCGTGGAGACCCAGTACTTC.

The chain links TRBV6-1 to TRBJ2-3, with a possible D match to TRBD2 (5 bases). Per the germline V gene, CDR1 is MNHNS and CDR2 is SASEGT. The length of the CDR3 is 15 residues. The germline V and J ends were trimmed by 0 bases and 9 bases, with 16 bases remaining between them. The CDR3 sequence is CASSEAGRVGRTQYF. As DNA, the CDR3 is TGTGCCAGCAGTGAAGCTGGACGCGTAGGGAGAACGCAGTATTTT.

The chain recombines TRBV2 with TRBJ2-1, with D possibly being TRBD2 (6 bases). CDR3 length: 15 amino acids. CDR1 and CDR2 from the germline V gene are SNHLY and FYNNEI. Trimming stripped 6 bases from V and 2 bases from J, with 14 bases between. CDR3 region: CASSAGGDPYNEQFF. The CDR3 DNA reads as TGTGCCAGCAGCGCGGGCGGGGACCCCTACAATGAGCAGTTCTTC.

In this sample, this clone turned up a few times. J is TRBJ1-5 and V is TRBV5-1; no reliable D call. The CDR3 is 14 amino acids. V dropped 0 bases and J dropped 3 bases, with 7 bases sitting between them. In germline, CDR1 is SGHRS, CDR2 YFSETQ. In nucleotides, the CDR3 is TGCGCCAGCAGCTTGGCCGGGAACAATCAGCCCCAGCATTTT. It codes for CASSLAGNNQPQHF.

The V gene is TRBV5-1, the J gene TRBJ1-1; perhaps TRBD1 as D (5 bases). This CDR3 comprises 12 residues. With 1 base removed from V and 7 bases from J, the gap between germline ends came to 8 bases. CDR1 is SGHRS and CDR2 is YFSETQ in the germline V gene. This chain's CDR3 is CASSLRQNEAFF. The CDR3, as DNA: TGCGCCAGCAGCTTGAGACAGAATGAAGCTTTCTTT. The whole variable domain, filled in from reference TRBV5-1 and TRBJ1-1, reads KAGVTQTPRYLIKTRGQQVTLSCSPISGHRSVSWYQQTPGQGLQFLFEYFSETQRNKGNFPGRFSGRQFSNSRSEMNVSTLELGDSALYLCASSLRQNEAFFGQGTRLTVV.

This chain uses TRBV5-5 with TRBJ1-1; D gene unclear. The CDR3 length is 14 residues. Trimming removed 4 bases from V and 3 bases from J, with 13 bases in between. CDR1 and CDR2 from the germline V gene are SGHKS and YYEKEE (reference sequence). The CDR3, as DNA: TGTGCCAGCAGCCGATCGGTTGGAGACACTGAAGCTTTCTTT. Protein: CASSRSVGDTEAFF.

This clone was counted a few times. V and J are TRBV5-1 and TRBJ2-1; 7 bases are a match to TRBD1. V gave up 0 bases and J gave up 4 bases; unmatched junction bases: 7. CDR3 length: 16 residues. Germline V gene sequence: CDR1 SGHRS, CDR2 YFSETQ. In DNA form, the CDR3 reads TGCGCCAGCAGCTTGGCCTTCGGCAGGGGGTACAATGAGCAGTTCTTC. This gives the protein CASSLAFGRGYNEQFF.

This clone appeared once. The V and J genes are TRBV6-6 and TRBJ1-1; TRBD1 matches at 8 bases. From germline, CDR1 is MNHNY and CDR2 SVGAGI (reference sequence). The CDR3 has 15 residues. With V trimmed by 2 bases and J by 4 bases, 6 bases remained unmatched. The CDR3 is CASSYDSTGGTEAFF. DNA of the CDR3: TGTGCCAGCAGTTACGATTCTACAGGGGGCACTGAAGCTTTCTTT.

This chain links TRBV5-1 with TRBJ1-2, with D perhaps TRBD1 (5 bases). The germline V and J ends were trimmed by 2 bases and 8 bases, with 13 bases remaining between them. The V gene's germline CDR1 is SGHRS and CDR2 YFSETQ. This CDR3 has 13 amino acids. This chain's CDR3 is CASSFGTEGGYTF. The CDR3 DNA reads TGCGCCAGCAGCTTCGGGACGGAGGGGGGCTACACCTTC.

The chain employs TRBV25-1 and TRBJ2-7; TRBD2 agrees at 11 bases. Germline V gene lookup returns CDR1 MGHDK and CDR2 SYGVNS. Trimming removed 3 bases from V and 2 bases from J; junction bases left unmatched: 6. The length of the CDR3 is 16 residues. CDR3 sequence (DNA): TGTGCCAGCAGTGACTCACTAGCGGGGGAGACCTACGAGCAGTACTTC. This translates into CASSDSLAGETYEQYF.